Presented here are 6 T cell receptor beta chains from one specimen sequenced in a study of shared clonotypes between healthy human individuals. CD45RO-negative CD8 cells positively selected for CCR7 made up the naive population, which excluded terminally differentiated effector memory CD45RA+ cells. Some clones are missing from TCRdb's copy, which holds only in-frame ones; the method was immunoSEQ multiplex PCR. The sample includes approximately 1.9 million clones, just over 90% of them seen just once. Specimen: naive CD8+ T cells from PBMCs. The receptor source for this set is a man aged 18 to 35 in good health. Some clones in this sample may be carry-over from other donors' samples.

The J gene is TRBJ2-7, the V gene TRBV11-2, with D possibly TRBD1 on 6 matching bases. V was cut by 3 bases and J by 2 bases, with 17 bases left in between. This CDR3 contains 16 residues. The germline CDR1 and CDR2 sequences are SGHAT and FQNNGV. The CDR3 sequence: CASSLDSSDYTYEQYF. The CDR3 bases are TGTGCCAGCAGCTTGGACAGCTCAGACTACACCTACGAGCAGTACTTC.

This clone was observed a single time. J is TRBJ1-1 and V is TRBV7-9; TRBD1 aligns across 7 bases. Germline values: CDR1 SEHNR, CDR2 FQNEAQ (reference sequence). V lost 9 bases, J lost 10 bases, and 17 bases stayed unmatched. The CDR3 is 14 residues long. The CDR3 DNA is TGTGCCAGAAACGATCTACAGGGGCTCCAAGGAGCTTTCTTT. It yields the protein CARNDLQGLQGAFF.

The chain couples TRBV9 to TRBJ1-2; D is unresolved. Trimming shortened V by 0 bases and J by 6 bases, and 9 bases separated the two germline ends. The CDR3 covers 13 residues. CDR1 is SGDLS, CDR2 YYNGEE, per germline. The CDR3, as DNA: TGTGCCAGCAGCGTAGCGGGCAGCCATGGCTACACCTTC. This encodes CASSVAGSHGYTF.

This clone was recorded a few times. V usage is TRBV4-3 and J usage is TRBJ1-1; tentative D call: TRBD1 (5 bases). The CDR3 loop spans 14 amino acids. Germline V gene data show CDR1 as LGHNA and CDR2 as YSLEER. The V gene lost 3 bases and the J gene lost 4 bases, with 12 bases spanning the gap. The CDR3 nucleotides are TGCGCCAGCAGCCAGGGGGTTGTTGGCACTGAAGCTTTCTTT. Translating gives CASSQGVVGTEAFF.

This clone came up once. The chain has TRBV10-3 and TRBJ2-1; D tentatively fits TRBD1 or TRBD2 (5 bases each). V dropped 4 bases and J dropped 8 bases, with 12 bases sitting between them. This CDR3 comprises 13 residues. Germline CDR1 ENHRY, CDR2 SYGVKD. CDR3 sequence (DNA): TGTGCCATCAGTGTGAGGGGTCGCGATGAGCAGTTCTTC. Its protein is CAISVRGRDEQFF.

The CDR3 loop is CASSFNPFSYNEQFF. CDR3 DNA sequence: TGTGCCAGCAGTTTTAATCCCTTCTCCTACAATGAGCAGTTCTTC. V and J are TRBV27 and TRBJ2-1; D is unclear. V dropped 3 bases and J dropped 0 bases, with 9 bases sitting between them. Germline V gene lookup returns CDR1 MNHEY and CDR2 SMNVEV (reference sequence). CDR3 length: 15 residues.